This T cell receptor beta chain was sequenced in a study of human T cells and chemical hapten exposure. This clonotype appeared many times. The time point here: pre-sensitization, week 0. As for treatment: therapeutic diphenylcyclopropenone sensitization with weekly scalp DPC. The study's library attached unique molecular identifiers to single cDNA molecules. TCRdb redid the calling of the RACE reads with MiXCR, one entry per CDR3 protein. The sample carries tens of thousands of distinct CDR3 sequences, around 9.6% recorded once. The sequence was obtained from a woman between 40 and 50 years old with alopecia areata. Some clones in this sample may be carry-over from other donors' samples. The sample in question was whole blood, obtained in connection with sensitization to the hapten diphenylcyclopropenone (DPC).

CDR3 residues: CATSRDENSPLHF. DNA for the CDR3: TGTGCCACCAGCCGGGACGAAAATTCACCCCTCCACTTT. The V and J genes are TRBV24-1 and TRBJ1-6, with D perhaps TRBD1 (5 bases). The CDR3 sequence is 13 residues long. V was pared by 7 bases and J by 7 bases, with 10 bases between. The germline CDR1 and CDR2 sequences are KGHDR and SFDVKD.